These 27 T cell receptor beta chains were sequenced from one sample in a study of T-cell memory formation after mild COVID-19 (dated by TCRdb to the early 2020s). Library method: 5' RACE. Sequenced using an Illumina NovaSeq 6000. TCRdb ran its own pipeline on the public reads, namely fastp trimming at Q25 and MiXCR clone calling, and kept in-frame beta chains. Every distinct CDR3 protein forms one entry, paired with its most common genes and DNA. A total of over 500,000 distinct CDR3 sequences appear in this sample, 15% to 20% of them only once. The ten largest clones capture roughly 8.2% of the sample. Sequencing was performed on PBMCs or a T cell subset sorted from them (not recorded which). These receptors were obtained from an adult woman who had mild COVID-19 (a few samples of this study predate the infection). The sample titles of this study are shuffled in the database, so cell type and time point are left out; the donor was told from shared clones.

This clonotype has more than one count but fewer than ten. The chain employs TRBV20-1 and TRBJ1-1; no definite D call. There are 14 residues in the CDR3. Trimming removed 7 bases at V and 0 bases at J, with 15 bases between. Germline V CDR1 and CDR2: DFQATT, SNEGSKA (reference sequence). CDR3 coding DNA: TGCAGTGTCCTCAGGCTTCCTTTGAACACTGAAGCTTTCTTT. Its protein is CSVLRLPLNTEAFF.

The CDR3 nucleotides read TGTGCCACCAGTGGTTCGGCTAGTTGTGCAGATACGCAGTATTTT. This translates into CATSGSASCADTQYF. This chain uses TRBV24-1 with TRBJ2-3; D uncertain. The V and J ends lost 5 bases and 4 bases respectively, with 15 bases between them. The CDR3 is 15 residues long. CDR1 and CDR2 from the germline V gene are KGHDR and SFDVKD.

This clonotype was seen a few times. The chain recombines TRBV5-6 with TRBJ2-5; D possibly corresponds to TRBD2 (6 bases). This CDR3 region has 13 residues. V was shortened by 7 bases and J by 3 bases, with 13 bases between the two germline ends. The V gene's germline CDR1 is SGHDT and CDR2 YYEEEE. CDR3 nucleotides: TGTGCCAGCGCTGGGTGGGAGGAAGAGACCCAGTACTTC. Amino acid sequence: CASAGWEEETQYF.

This clonotype has a handful of counts. The chain has TRBV6-1 and TRBJ1-4; D is undetermined. This CDR3 contains 13 residues. Trimming cost V 5 bases and J 5 bases, with 9 bases left between them. CDR1 is MNHNS, CDR2 SASEGT, per germline. The CDR3 nucleotides read TGTGCCAGCAGTCGATCGGGGAATGAAAAACTGTTTTTT. This translates into CASSRSGNEKLFF.

The table lists this clonotype with a few counts. This rearrangement joins TRBV4-2 to TRBJ2-2; TRBD2 matches 11 bases. The CDR3 runs 19 residues. Germline V gives CDR1 LGHNA, CDR2 YNFKEQ. V lost 0 bases, J lost 3 bases, and 9 bases stayed unmatched. The CDR3 sequence: CASSQETSGRVRYTGELFF. DNA of the CDR3: TGTGCCAGCAGCCAAGAAACTAGCGGGAGAGTTAGGTACACCGGGGAGCTGTTTTTT.

A few counts support this clonotype. The J gene is TRBJ1-1, the V gene TRBV7-3; no clear D. The CDR3 runs to 15 residues. Germline V gene sequence: CDR1 SGHTA, CDR2 FQGTGA. Trimming took off 0 bases at V and 0 bases at J, with 8 bases between the two ends. The CDR3 DNA reads as TGTGCCAGCAGCTTAACGGGTATGATGAACACTGAAGCTTTCTTT. This sequence encodes CASSLTGMMNTEAFF.

The chain employs TRBV4-2 and TRBJ2-2; TRBD2 matches 14 bases. Germline CDR1 is LGHNA and CDR2 is YNFKEQ. The CDR3 contains 18 residues. Trimming cost V 0 bases and J 3 bases; bases outside gene matches: 3. The CDR3 bases are TGTGCCAGCAGCCAAGAGACTAGCGGGAGGGCCCACACCGGGGAGCTGTTTTTT. This gives the protein CASSQETSGRAHTGELFF.

The rearrangement joins TRBV30 to TRBJ2-5, with D unclear. The CDR3 is 12 amino acids. Germline V lookup: CDR1 GTSNPN, CDR2 SVGIG (reference sequence). With 1 base removed from V and 2 bases from J, the gap between germline ends came to 5 bases. The CDR3 nucleotides read TGTGCCTGGAGTGCAGAACAAGAGACCCAGTACTTC. As protein: CAWSAEQETQYF.

This clonotype was picked up a small number of times. The chain has TRBV6-5 and TRBJ1-5; 8 bases agree with TRBD1. Per germline, CDR1 MNHEY and CDR2 SVGAGI. V shed 6 bases, J shed 2 bases, and the junction held 6 bases outside the gene matches. This CDR3 spans 15 amino acids. The CDR3 DNA reads as TGTGCCAGCAGACCCCAGGACAGGGGCAATCAGCCCCAGCATTTT. It specifies CASRPQDRGNQPQHF.

The CDR3 region has the DNA TGCGCCAGCAGCTCCGCTGGGACAGGGATTCAAGAGACCCAGTACTTC. Translation: CASSSAGTGIQETQYF. The V gene is TRBV5-1, the J gene TRBJ2-5; 9 positions agree with TRBD1. The CDR3 totals 16 residues. CDR1 is SGHRS, CDR2 YFSETQ, per germline. The V gene end was trimmed by 3 bases and the J gene end by 2 bases; junction bases not matched to a gene: 8.

V is TRBV5-1 and J is TRBJ2-5, with 10 nucleotides matching TRBD2. CDR1 and CDR2 from the germline V gene are SGHRS and YFSETQ. V trimming: 3 bases; J trimming: 4 bases; junction bases outside the gene matches: 3. The CDR3 extends over 14 amino acids. CDR3 residues: CASSWASGGETQYF. The CDR3 bases are TGCGCCAGCAGCTGGGCTAGCGGGGGAGAGACCCAGTACTTC.

The chain carries TRBV7-3 and TRBJ2-4, with 7 bases lining up with TRBD1. Germline V gene lookup returns CDR1 SGHTA and CDR2 FQGTGA. This CDR3 spans 16 amino acids. V was clipped by 5 bases and J by 5 bases; unmatched bases: 12. The CDR3 is CASSRLNRGVENIQYF. In nucleotides, the CDR3 is TGTGCCAGCAGCCGATTGAACAGGGGAGTAGAAAACATTCAGTACTTC.

In this sample, this clonotype turned up a few times. This chain uses TRBV12-3 or TRBV12-4 with TRBJ2-7; D unclear. This CDR3 has 16 residues. Trimming cost V 1 base and J 0 bases, with 13 bases left between them. The CDR3, as DNA: TGTGCCAGCAGTTTAGGGAACGGGCTTCTCTCCTACGAGCAGTACTTC. It codes for CASSLGNGLLSYEQYF.

Ten or more counts support this clonotype. V gene TRBV3-1 combines with J gene TRBJ2-1; possibly TRBD2 for D (5 bases). The V gene lost 1 base and the J gene lost 4 bases, with 14 bases spanning the gap. This CDR3 comprises 16 residues. The germline CDR1 and CDR2 sequences are LGHDT and YNNKEL (reference sequence). The CDR3, as DNA: TGTGCCAGCAGCCAAGGTCTTCTAGCCGGGTACAATGAGCAGTTCTTC. Translated: CASSQGLLAGYNEQFF.

The rearrangement uses TRBV7-9 and TRBJ2-4, with D uncertain. Germline V lookup: CDR1 SEHNR, CDR2 FQNEAQ (reference sequence). The CDR3 is 15 amino acids. Trimming removed 5 bases at V and 8 bases at J, with 19 bases between. CDR3 sequence (DNA): TGTGCCAGCAGCGAACCATCCGTCTCAAGGGACATTCAGTACTTC. It encodes CASSEPSVSRDIQYF.

This clonotype was seen only a few times. The J gene is TRBJ2-7, the V gene TRBV5-1, with D possibly being TRBD1 (5 bases). Germline V gene sequence: CDR1 SGHRS, CDR2 YFSETQ. V was cut by 0 bases and J by 0 bases, with 13 bases left in between. This CDR3 region has 16 residues. The chain's CDR3 is CASSLGPGFGSYEQYF. CDR3 in DNA: TGCGCCAGCAGCTTGGGGCCAGGGTTCGGCTCCTACGAGCAGTACTTC.

In this sample, this clonotype turned up a few times. The chain is built from TRBV7-2 and TRBJ2-3, with 12 nucleotides matching TRBD2. With V trimmed by 6 bases and J by 3 bases, 10 bases remained unmatched. The CDR3 totals 17 residues. Germline V CDR1 and CDR2: SGHTA, FQGNSA. DNA for the CDR3: TGTGCCAGCAGAAGTCGGGCTAGCGGGGGGGGAACAGATACGCAGTATTTT. Protein: CASRSRASGGGTDTQYF. The entire variable domain, with the rest obtained from reference TRBV7-2 and TRBJ2-3, is as follows: GAGVSQSPSNKVTEKGKDVELRCDPISGHTALYWYRQSLGQGLEFLIYFQGNSAPDKSGLPSDRFSAERTGGSVSTLTIQRTQQEDSAVYLCASRSRASGGGTDTQYFGPGTRLTVL.

V and J are TRBV5-6 and TRBJ2-1; possible D gene TRBD2, 6 bases. The CDR3 has 14 amino acids. Germline V gene lookup returns CDR1 SGHDT and CDR2 YYEEEE. V was cut by 2 bases and J by 9 bases, with 15 bases left in between. The CDR3 here is CASSFSPGEAEQFF. The CDR3, as DNA: TGTGCCAGCAGCTTCTCACCGGGGGAGGCTGAGCAGTTCTTC.

The gene calls are TRBV7-8 and TRBJ2-2; no clear D. Germline V gene lookup returns CDR1 SGHVS and CDR2 FQNEAQ. The CDR3 covers 13 residues. Trimming took 7 bases from V and 6 from J, leaving 12 bases between them. DNA for the CDR3: TGTGCCAGCACCGAAAATGGCGCCGGGGAGCTGTTTTTT. Translating gives CASTENGAGELFF.

This sequence joins TRBV20-1 and TRBJ2-1; D might be TRBD1 or TRBD2, each matching 5 bases. Germline V lookup: CDR1 DFQATT, CDR2 SNEGSKA (reference sequence). This CDR3 is built from 15 residues. Deletions cut 1 base from V and 4 bases from J, with 14 bases between. The CDR3 region has the DNA TGCAGTGCTAGAGGGGGGACCATTTCATACAATGAGCAGTTCTTC. Protein: CSARGGTISYNEQFF.

This clonotype was detected only a few times. The chain carries TRBV19 and TRBJ2-2; D is ambiguous. CDR1 LNHDA and CDR2 SQIVND come from the germline V gene (reference sequence). The V end lost 1 base, the J end lost 4 bases, and 10 bases lay between the germline ends. The CDR3 runs to 15 residues. The CDR3: CASSIVPGLTGELFF. For the CDR3, the DNA is TGTGCCAGTAGTATAGTCCCGGGCCTCACCGGGGAGCTGTTTTTT.

V and J are TRBV20-1 and TRBJ1-6, with D possibly being TRBD1 (6 bases). Germline-derived CDR1 and CDR2 are DFQATT and SNEGSKA (reference sequence). Trimming removed 5 bases at V and 7 bases at J, with 15 bases between. This CDR3 is 14 amino acids long. CDR3 nucleotides: TGCAGTGCTCCCCAGGACAGTAGCAATTCACCCCTCCACTTT. Its translation is CSAPQDSSNSPLHF.

V usage is TRBV15 and J usage is TRBJ1-6, with 7 bases lining up with TRBD1. Trimming at V came to 0 bases and at J to 7 bases, leaving 9 bases not matched to a gene. The CDR3 extends over 17 amino acids. Germline lookup yields CDR1 LNHNV and CDR2 YYDKDF (reference sequence). For the CDR3, the DNA is TGTGCCACCAGCAGAGACCCCGGGAGACAGGGAAATTCACCCCTCCACTTT. It is translated as CATSRDPGRQGNSPLHF. Variable domain in full (rest from reference TRBV15 and TRBJ1-6): DAMVIQNPRYQVTQFGKPVTLSCSQTLNHNVMYWYQQKSSQAPKLLFHYYDKDFNNEADTPDNFQSRRPNTSFCFLDIRSPGLGDTAMYLCATSRDPGRQGNSPLHFGNGTRLTVT.

This chain uses TRBV5-6 with TRBJ2-3, with 7 positions matching TRBD2. The CDR3 extends over 14 amino acids. Germline CDR1 is SGHDT and CDR2 is YYEEEE. The V gene end was trimmed by 4 bases and the J gene end by 3 bases; junction bases not matched to a gene: 5. The DNA for the CDR3 is TGTGCCAGCAGCGGGGGGGTTGGTACAGATACGCAGTATTTT. Amino acid sequence: CASSGGVGTDTQYF.

V gene TRBV6-4 combines with J gene TRBJ2-3; D unresolved. Germline V CDR1 and CDR2: MRHNA, SNTAGT. The CDR3 extends over 13 amino acids. V was cut by 4 bases and J by 2 bases, with 7 bases left in between. The CDR3 protein is CASSVTFTDTQYF. DNA for the CDR3: TGTGCCAGCAGTGTGACATTCACAGATACGCAGTATTTT.

The J gene is TRBJ2-1, the V gene TRBV25-1, with 7 bases fitting TRBD1. The junction had 7 bases not matched to a gene; V was cut back by 4 bases and J by 1 base. This CDR3 has 16 amino acids. Germline V gives CDR1 MGHDK, CDR2 SYGVNS. CDR3 loop: CASSVLQGPSYNEQFF. CDR3 bases: TGTGCCAGCAGTGTCCTACAGGGGCCATCCTACAATGAGCAGTTCTTC.

This clonotype was picked up many times. The chain combines TRBV20-1 with TRBJ2-3, with 7 bases that match TRBD2. Looked up from germline, CDR1 is DFQATT and CDR2 is SNEGSKA (reference sequence). V lost 8 bases and J lost 2; bases outside the gene matches: 7. The CDR3 is made up of 13 amino acids. CDR3 sequence (DNA): TGCAGTACGACAAGCGGGACCACAGATACGCAGTATTTT. Protein product: CSTTSGTTDTQYF.